This T cell receptor beta chain was retrieved from a study of radiation and T cells in renal cell carcinoma. About the research overall: Nephrectomy followed 15 Gy stereotactic body radiation by 4 weeks. Study-wide results and limits: Top tumor clonotypes rose in blood 2 weeks post-radiation, then contracted.

Sequenced by immunoSEQ multiplex PCR; TCRdb stores in-frame clones only, minus some. The sample lists about 140,000 clones, over 80% occurring once. Time point defined: baseline pretreatment blood. Treatment here: 15 Gy SBRT to primary tumor, nephrectomy 4 weeks later. Worth noting for this clone: Its specificity is not known.

The TCR comes from a woman aged 45-59 years with renal cell carcinoma. The source was blood, collected from a patient whose treatment included radiotherapy and nephrectomy.

The CDR3 spells CASSEGSAPVGTQYF. CDR3 coding DNA: TGTGCCAGCAGTGAAGGCAGTGCCCCCGTAGGTACGCAGTATTTT. The chain couples TRBV6-1 to TRBJ2-3; D is uncertain. V was clipped by 1 base and J by 8 bases, with 16 bases between them. CDR1 and CDR2 from the germline V gene are MNHNS and SASEGT. The CDR3 loop spans 15 amino acids.